This T cell receptor (beta chain) was sequenced for a study of OX40 agonist ivuxolimab in advanced cancers. Germline CDR1 SGHRS, CDR2 YFSETQ. The length of the CDR3 is 13 residues. After removal of 3 bases from V and 6 bases from J, the junction contained 0 bases not matched to a gene. The data were produced by immunoSEQ multiplex PCR, yet TCRdb's version contains in-frame clones alone and is incomplete. The sample yields about 83,000 clones, 70% to 90% seen once. This TCR was recovered from an adult with an advanced solid tumor such as melanoma, head and neck, liver or kidney cancer. The sequencing here drew on CD4+ or CD8+ T cells sorted from blood, taken in a trial of the OX40 agonist ivuxolimab. V and J are TRBV5-1 and TRBJ1-6, with 7 bases aligning to TRBD1. CDR3 residues: CASSWDSNSPLHF. The CDR3, as DNA: TGCGCCAGCAGCTGGGACAGTAATTCACCCCTCCACTTT.